Listed below are T cell receptor beta chains from one sample, sequenced in a study of blood T cells in healthy people across ages. Each CDR3 protein is one row after TCRdb ran MiXCR on the 5' RACE reads. This table holds fewer than 2,000,000 distinct CDR3 sequences, approximately 40% found once. The source material was blood. The receptors were sampled from a human donor in good health. The CDR3 runs from the conserved cysteine through the conserved F or W. A D gene is named only where the DNA matches it firmly. Expanded clones get a size class; other rows say once, few or many, or leave the size out.

J gene	D gene	clone size	V gene	CDR3 DNA	CDR3 protein
TRBJ2-5	TRBD1	few	TRBV10-3	TGTGCTCACAAAGGGGGCTCAAAAGAGACCCAGTACTTC	CAHKGGSKETQYF
TRBJ2-4	-	-	TRBV20-1	TGCAGTGCTAGAACGGCTAGCGATGTGAGAGAGCAGTACTTC	CSARTASDVREQYF
TRBJ2-3	TRBD1	-	TRBV12-3/TRBV12-4	TGTGCCAGCAGTTTAGCGCGGGACAGGCGCGCAGATACGCAGTATTTT	CASSLARDRRADTQYF
TRBJ2-7	-	-	TRBV7-2	TGTGCCAGCAGCATACTCATGTCCGAGCAGTACTTC	CASSILMSEQYF
TRBJ2-5	TRBD2	many	TRBV6-2/TRBV6-3	TGTGCCAGTCGACTAGCGGGGGCCCAAGAGACCCAGTACTTC	CASRLAGAQETQYF
TRBJ2-1	-	-	TRBV29-1	TGCAGCGTTAAGGGAATCAATGAGCAGTTCTTC	CSVKGINEQFF
TRBJ1-5	TRBD1	many	TRBV2	TGTGCCAGCAGTGAACAGGGGGCTGGTCAGCCCCAGCATTTT	CASSEQGAGQPQHF
TRBJ2-7	-	-	TRBV5-6	TGTGCCAGCAGCTCGGTAGGCAGAAGAAACGAGCAGTACTTC	CASSSVGRRNEQYF
TRBJ2-3	-	-	TRBV7-3	TGTGCCAGCAGCGGTGGGTCTACGGAGACGCAGTATTTT	CASSGGSTETQYF
TRBJ2-5	-	-	TRBV7-8	TGTGCCAGCAGCTTAGTGCGGGCTATCGGGTCCGAGACCCAGTACTTC	CASSLVRAIGSETQYF
TRBJ1-4	-	-	TRBV10-3	TGTGCCATCAGACAAGCCCCTAATGAAAAACTGTTTTTT	CAIRQAPNEKLFF
TRBJ1-2	-	few	TRBV29-1	TGCAGCGTTTCTTCTCACTATGGCTACACCTTC	CSVSSHYGYTF
TRBJ1-5	-	few	TRBV5-1	TGCGCCAGCAGCCAGGACGCCGACAATCAGCCCCAGCATTTT	CASSQDADNQPQHF
TRBJ1-6	-	-	TRBV7-2	TGTGCCAGCAGCTCCGGGACAACACGGACCCTCCACTTT	CASSSGTTRTLHF
TRBJ1-1	-	few	TRBV28	TGTGCCAGCAGTCCCCCGGGGGGACGGAACACTGAAGCTTTCTTT	CASSPPGGRNTEAFF
TRBJ2-7	-	-	TRBV28	TGTGCCAGCAGTTTACCCCAGGGTAGCGGCAACTACGAGCAGTACTTC	CASSLPQGSGNYEQYF
TRBJ1-4	-	-	TRBV5-1	TGCGCCAGCAGCTTTCAGGGCGAAGTGTCCGAAAAACTGTTTTTT	CASSFQGEVSEKLFF
TRBJ2-2	-	few	TRBV5-1	TGCGCCAGCAGCTCCATGGGGAGGACGAACACCGGGGAGCTGTTTTTT	CASSSMGRTNTGELFF
TRBJ2-7	-	-	TRBV12-3/TRBV12-4	TGTGCCAGCAGCCATACGGGGGCTCTCGAGCAGTACTTC	CASSHTGALEQYF
TRBJ2-7	-	-	TRBV7-9	TGTGCCAGCAGCCGTGAGACACCCACCTACGAGCAGTACTTC	CASSRETPTYEQYF
TRBJ2-5	TRBD1	-	TRBV2	TGTGCCAGCAGTGGGGGGACAGATAAAGAGACCCAGTACTTC	CASSGGTDKETQYF
TRBJ1-4	-	-	TRBV7-2	TGTGCCAGCAGCCGTGCGGGGCAGCGTAATGAAAAACTGTTTTTT	CASSRAGQRNEKLFF
TRBJ2-7	TRBD1	-	TRBV5-1	TGCGCCAGCAGCTTGGCCGACAGGGGGCTCTCCTACGAGCAGTACTTC	CASSLADRGLSYEQYF
TRBJ1-5	TRBD1	-	TRBV10-3	TGTGCCATCAGTGGGGACAGGAGCAATCAGCCCCAGCATTTT	CAISGDRSNQPQHF
TRBJ2-7	-	-	TRBV20-1	TGCAGTGCTAGCGCACAGACCTACGGCTCCTACGAGCAGTACTTC	CSASAQTYGSYEQYF
TRBJ2-3	-	-	TRBV6-2/TRBV6-3	TGTGCCAGCACCCTGAGTGGGGGGTTCGGGAATACGCAGTATTTT	CASTLSGGFGNTQYF
TRBJ2-7	TRBD1	few	TRBV27	TGTGCCAGCAGTCCGCGACAGGGTGGGGTCGAGCAGTACTTC	CASSPRQGGVEQYF
TRBJ2-7	-	-	TRBV13	TGTGCCAGCAGCTTAGAAGGCAGGGAGTACGAGCAGTACTTC	CASSLEGREYEQYF
TRBJ2-7	TRBD1	few	TRBV20-1	TGCAGTGCAGGGAGACAGGGAGCCTACTACGAGCAGTACTTC	CSAGRQGAYYEQYF
TRBJ2-7	TRBD1	many	TRBV20-1	TGCAGTGCTACAGGGGGCTACGAGCAGTACTTC	CSATGGYEQYF